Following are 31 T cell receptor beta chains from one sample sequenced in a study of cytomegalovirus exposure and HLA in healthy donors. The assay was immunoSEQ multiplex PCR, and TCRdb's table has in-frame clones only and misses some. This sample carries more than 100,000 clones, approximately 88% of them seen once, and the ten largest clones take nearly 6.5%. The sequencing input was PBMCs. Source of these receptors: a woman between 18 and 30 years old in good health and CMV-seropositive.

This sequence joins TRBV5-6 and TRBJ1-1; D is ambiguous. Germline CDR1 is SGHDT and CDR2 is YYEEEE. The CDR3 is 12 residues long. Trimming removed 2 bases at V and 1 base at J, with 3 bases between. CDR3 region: CASSFRNTEAFF. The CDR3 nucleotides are TGTGCCAGCAGCTTTAGGAACACTGAAGCTTTCTTT.

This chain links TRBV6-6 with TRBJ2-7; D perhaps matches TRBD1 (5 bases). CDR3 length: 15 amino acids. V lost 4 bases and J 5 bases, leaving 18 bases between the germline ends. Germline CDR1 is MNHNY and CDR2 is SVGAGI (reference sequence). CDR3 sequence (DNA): TGTGCCAGCAGTTTCCCGGAGTTACAGGTTAACGAGCAGTACTTC. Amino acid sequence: CASSFPELQVNEQYF.

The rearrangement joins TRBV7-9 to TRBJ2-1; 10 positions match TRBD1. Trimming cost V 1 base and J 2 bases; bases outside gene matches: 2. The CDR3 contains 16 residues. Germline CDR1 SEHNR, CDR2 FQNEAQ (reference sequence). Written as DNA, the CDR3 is TGTGCCAGCAGCTTAGGACAGGGGGCAACCTACAATGAGCAGTTCTTC. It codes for CASSLGQGATYNEQFF. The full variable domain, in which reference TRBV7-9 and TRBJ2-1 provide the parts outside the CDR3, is DTGVSQNPRHKITKRGQNVTFRCDPISEHNRLYWYRQTLGQGPEFLTYFQNEAQLEKSRLLSDRFSAERPKGSFSTLEIQRTEQGDSAMYLCASSLGQGATYNEQFFGPGTRLTVL.

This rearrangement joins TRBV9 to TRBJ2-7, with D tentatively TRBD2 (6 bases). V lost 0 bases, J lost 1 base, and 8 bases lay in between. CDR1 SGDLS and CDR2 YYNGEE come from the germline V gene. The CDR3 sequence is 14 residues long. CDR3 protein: CASSVAGLSYEQYF. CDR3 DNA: TGTGCCAGCAGCGTAGCGGGACTGTCCTACGAGCAGTACTTC.

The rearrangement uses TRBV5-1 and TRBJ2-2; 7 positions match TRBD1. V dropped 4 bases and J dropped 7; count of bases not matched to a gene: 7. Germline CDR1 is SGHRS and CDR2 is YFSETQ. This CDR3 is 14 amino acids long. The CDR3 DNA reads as TGCGCCAGCAGCACGACAGGGATCGACGGGGAGCTGTTTTTT. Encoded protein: CASSTTGIDGELFF. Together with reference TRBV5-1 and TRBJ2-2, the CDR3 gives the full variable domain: KAGVTQTPRYLIKTRGQQVTLSCSPISGHRSVSWYQQTPGQGLQFLFEYFSETQRNKGNFPGRFSGRQFSNSRSEMNVSTLELGDSALYLCASSTTGIDGELFFGEGSRLTVL.

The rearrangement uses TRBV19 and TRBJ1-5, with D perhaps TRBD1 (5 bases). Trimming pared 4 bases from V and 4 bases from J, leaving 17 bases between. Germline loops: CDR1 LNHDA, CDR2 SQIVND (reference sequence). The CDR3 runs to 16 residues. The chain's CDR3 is CASSRGSRRGNQPQHF. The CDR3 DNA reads TGTGCCAGTAGTAGGGGGTCAAGGCGGGGGAATCAGCCCCAGCATTTT. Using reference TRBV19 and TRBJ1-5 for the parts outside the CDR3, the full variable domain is DGGITQSPKYLFRKEGQNVTLSCEQNLNHDAMYWYRQDPGQGLRLIYYSQIVNDFQKGDIAEGYSVSREKKESFPLTVTSAQKNPTAFYLCASSRGSRRGNQPQHFGDGTRLSIL.

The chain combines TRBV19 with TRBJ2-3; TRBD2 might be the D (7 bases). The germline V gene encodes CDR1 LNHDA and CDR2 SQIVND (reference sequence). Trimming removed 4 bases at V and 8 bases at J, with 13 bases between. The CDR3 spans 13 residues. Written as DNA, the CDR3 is TGTGCCAGTAGTACCACCCGGGGGGCTACGCAGTATTTT. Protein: CASSTTRGATQYF.

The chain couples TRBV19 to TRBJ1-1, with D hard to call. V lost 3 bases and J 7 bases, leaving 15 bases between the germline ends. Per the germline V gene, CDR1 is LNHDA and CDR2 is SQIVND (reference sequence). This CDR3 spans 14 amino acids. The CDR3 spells CASSIMRQRVEAFF. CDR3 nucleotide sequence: TGTGCCAGTAGTATTATGCGGCAGAGGGTTGAAGCTTTCTTT.

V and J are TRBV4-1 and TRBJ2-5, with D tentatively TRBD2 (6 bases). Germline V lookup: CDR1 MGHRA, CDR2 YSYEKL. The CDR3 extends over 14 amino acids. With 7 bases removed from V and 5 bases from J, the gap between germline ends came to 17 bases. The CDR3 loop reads CASKPLAVAETQYF. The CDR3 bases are TGCGCCAGCAAGCCCTTAGCGGTTGCGGAGACCCAGTACTTC.

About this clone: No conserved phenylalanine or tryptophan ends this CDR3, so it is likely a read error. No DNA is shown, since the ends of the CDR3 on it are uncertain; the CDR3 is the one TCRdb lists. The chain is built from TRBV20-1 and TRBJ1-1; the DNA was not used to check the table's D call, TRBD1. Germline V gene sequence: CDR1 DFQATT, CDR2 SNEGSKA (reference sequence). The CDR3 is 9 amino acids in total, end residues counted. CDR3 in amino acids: CSAGQGSRL.

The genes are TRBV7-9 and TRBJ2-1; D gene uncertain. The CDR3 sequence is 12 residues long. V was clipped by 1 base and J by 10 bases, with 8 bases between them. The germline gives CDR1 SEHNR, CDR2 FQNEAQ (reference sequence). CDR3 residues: CASSLDVSEQFF. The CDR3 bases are TGTGCCAGCAGCTTAGATGTTTCGGAGCAGTTCTTC. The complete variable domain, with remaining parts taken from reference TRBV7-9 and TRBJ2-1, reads DTGVSQNPRHKITKRGQNVTFRCDPISEHNRLYWYRQTLGQGPEFLTYFQNEAQLEKSRLLSDRFSAERPKGSFSTLEIQRTEQGDSAMYLCASSLDVSEQFFGPGTRLTVL.

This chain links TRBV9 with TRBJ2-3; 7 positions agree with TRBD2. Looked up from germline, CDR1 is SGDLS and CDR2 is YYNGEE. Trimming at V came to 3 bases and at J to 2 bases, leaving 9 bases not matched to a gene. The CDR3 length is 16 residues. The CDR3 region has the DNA TGTGCCAGCAGCGGCTGGGGGACTATCAACACAGATACGCAGTATTTT. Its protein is CASSGWGTINTDTQYF.

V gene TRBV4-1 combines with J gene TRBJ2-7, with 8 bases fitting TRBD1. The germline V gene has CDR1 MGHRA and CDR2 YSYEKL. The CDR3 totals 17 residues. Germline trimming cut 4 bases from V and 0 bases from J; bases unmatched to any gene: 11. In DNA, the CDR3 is TGCGCCAGCAGCCCCGTCCTCGGACAGGGAGACTCCTACGAGCAGTACTTC. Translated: CASSPVLGQGDSYEQYF.

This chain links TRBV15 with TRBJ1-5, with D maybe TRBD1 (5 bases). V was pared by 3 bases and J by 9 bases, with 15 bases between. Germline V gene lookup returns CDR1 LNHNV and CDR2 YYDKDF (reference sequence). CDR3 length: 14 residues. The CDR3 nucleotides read TGTGCCACCAGCAGCGACGGTAGGGGATCGCCCCAGCATTTT. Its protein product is CATSSDGRGSPQHF.

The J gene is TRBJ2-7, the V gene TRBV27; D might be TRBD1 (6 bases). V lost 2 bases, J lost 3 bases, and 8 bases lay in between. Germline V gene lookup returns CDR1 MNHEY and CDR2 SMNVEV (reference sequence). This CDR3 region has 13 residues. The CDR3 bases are TGTGCCAGCAGTTTAGGGACACACTACGAGCAGTACTTC. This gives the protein CASSLGTHYEQYF.

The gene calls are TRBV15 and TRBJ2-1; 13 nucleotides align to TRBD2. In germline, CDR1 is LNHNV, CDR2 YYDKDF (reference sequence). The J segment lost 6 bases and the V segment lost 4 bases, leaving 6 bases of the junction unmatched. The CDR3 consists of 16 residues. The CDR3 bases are TGTGCCACCAGCATTGGACTAGCGGGAGTGGGCAATGAGCAGTTCTTC. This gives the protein CATSIGLAGVGNEQFF.

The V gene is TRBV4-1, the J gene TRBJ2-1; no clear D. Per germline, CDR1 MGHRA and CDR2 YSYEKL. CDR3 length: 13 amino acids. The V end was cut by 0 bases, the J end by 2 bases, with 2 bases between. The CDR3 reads CASSQDTYNEQFF. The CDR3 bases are TGCGCCAGCAGCCAAGACACCTACAATGAGCAGTTCTTC.

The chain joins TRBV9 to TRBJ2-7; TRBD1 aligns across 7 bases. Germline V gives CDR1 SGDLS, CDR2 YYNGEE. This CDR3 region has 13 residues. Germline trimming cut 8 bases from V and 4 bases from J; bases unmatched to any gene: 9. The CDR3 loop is CASSTGAQYEQYF. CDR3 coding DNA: TGTGCCAGTTCAACAGGGGCACAGTACGAGCAGTACTTC.

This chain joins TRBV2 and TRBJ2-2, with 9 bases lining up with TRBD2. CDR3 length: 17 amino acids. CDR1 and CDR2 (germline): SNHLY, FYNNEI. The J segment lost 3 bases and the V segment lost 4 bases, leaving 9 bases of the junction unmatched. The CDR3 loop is CASSALMTSGHTGELFF. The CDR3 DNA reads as TGTGCCAGCAGTGCCCTTATGACTAGCGGACACACCGGGGAGCTGTTTTTT.

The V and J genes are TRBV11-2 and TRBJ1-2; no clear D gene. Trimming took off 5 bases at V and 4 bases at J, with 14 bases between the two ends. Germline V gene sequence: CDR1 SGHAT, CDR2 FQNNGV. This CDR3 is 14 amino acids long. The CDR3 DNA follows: TGTGCCAGCAGCCCTCGGACTGGGCTCTATGGCTACACCTTC. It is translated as CASSPRTGLYGYTF.

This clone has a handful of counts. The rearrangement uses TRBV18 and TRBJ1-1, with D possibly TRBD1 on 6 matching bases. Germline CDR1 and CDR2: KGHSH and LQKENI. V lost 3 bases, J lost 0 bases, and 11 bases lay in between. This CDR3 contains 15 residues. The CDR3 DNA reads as TGTGCCAGCTCACCGGGACACAACATGAACACTGAAGCTTTCTTT. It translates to CASSPGHNMNTEAFF.

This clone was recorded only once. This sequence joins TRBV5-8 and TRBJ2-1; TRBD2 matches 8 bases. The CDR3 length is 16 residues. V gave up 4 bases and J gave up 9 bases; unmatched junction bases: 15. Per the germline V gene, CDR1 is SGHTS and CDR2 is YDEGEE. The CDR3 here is CASSGRSSGIGVEQFF. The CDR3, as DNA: TGTGCCAGCAGCGGGAGGAGTAGCGGGATTGGCGTTGAGCAGTTCTTC.

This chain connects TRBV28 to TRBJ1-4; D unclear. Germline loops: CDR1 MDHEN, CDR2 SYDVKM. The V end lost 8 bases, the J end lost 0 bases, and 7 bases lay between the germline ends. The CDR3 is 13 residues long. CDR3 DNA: TGTGCCAGCGTTGACTCAACTAATGAAAAACTGTTTTTT. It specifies CASVDSTNEKLFF.

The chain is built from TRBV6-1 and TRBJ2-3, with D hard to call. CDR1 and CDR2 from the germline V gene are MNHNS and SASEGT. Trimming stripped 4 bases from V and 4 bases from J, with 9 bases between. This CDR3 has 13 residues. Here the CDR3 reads CASSGSMPDTQYF. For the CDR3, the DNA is TGTGCCAGCAGTGGTTCTATGCCAGATACGCAGTATTTT.

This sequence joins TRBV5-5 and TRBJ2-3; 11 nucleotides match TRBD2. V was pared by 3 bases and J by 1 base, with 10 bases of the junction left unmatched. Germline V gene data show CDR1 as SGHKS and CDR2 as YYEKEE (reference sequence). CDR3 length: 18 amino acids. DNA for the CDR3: TGTGCCAGCAGCTCAACTAGCGGGGGCCCCATCGGCACAGATACGCAGTATTTT. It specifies CASSSTSGGPIGTDTQYF.

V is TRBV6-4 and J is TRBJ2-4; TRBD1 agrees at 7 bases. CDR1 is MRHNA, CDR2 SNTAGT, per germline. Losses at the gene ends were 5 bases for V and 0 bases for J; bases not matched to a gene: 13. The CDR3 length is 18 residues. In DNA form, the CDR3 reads TGTGCCAGCAGTAGGGGGCAGGGGATACCCCTAGCCAAAAACATTCAGTACTTC. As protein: CASSRGQGIPLAKNIQYF.

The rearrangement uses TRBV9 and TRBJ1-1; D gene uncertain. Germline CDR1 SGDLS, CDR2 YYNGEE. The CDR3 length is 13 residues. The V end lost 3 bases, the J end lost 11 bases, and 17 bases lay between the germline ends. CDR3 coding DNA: TGTGCCAGCAGCGCCTGGGAGGGTAAAGATGCTTTCTTT. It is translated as CASSAWEGKDAFF. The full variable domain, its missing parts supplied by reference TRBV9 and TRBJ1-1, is DSGVTQTPKHLITATGQRVTLRCSPRSGDLSVYWYQQSLDQGLQFLIQYYNGEERAKGNILERFSAQQFPDLHSELNLSSLELGDSALYFCASSAWEGKDAFFGQGTRLTVV.

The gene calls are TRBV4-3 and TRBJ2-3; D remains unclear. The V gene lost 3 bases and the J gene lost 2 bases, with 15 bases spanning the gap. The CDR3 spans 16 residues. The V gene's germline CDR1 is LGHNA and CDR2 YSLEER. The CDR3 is CASSHGPRGPTDTQYF. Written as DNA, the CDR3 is TGCGCCAGCAGCCATGGCCCTAGAGGCCCCACAGATACGCAGTATTTT.

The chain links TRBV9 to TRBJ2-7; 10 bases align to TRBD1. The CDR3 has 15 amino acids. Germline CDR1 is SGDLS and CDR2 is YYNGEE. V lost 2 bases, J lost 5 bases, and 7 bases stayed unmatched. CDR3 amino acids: CASSVSGTGVDEQYF. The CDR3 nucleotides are TGTGCCAGCAGCGTTTCAGGGACAGGGGTCGACGAGCAGTACTTC.

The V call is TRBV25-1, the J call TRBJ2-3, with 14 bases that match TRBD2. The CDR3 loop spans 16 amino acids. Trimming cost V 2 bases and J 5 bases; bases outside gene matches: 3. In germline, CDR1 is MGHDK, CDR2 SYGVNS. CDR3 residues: CASSEGTSGRLDTQYF. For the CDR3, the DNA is TGTGCCAGCAGTGAAGGGACTAGCGGGAGATTAGATACGCAGTATTTT.

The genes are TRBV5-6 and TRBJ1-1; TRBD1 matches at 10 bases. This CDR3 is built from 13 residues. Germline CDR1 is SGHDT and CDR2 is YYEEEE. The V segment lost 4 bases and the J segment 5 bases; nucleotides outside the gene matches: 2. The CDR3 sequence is CASSGDRGTEAFF. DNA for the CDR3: TGTGCCAGCAGCGGGGACAGGGGAACTGAAGCTTTCTTT.